This section outlines one T cell receptor (beta chain) sequence together with its context. Its target antigen remains unknown. Base qualities are missing; no much larger clone stands one base away. The cohort was made up of under 800 healthy bone marrow donors. At the time of sampling, all cohort members were nominally healthy, though unrecorded immune exposures were likely present. The donor was CMV seropositive and belonged to the group of 250 to 300 seropositive cohort members. Each donor provided a peripheral blood sample, and peripheral blood mononuclear cells were used for TCR beta sequencing. Genomic DNA was extracted from the blood cell samples with the Qiagen DNeasy Blood Extraction Kit. The data were taken from a study of cytomegalovirus exposure and HLA in healthy donors (dated by TCRdb to about 2017). About the study as a whole: In an earlier analysis of 587 of the donors, around 300 Gb of sequence data and 90 million to 120 million unique TCR beta sequences from approximately 180 million T cells were reported. An early release covering roughly 640 HLA-typed donors comprised about 320 gigabases of sequencing data and tens of millions of unique TCR sequences. Of the 300 to 500 genotyped donors, more than 75% were placed in the genetic ancestry cluster associated with self-reported Caucasian donors. The study was designed to test whether signatures of past pathogen exposure could be identified by cataloging public T cell receptors. The study profiled the T cell repertoires of under 700 subjects by immunosequencing and related them to cytomegalovirus serostatus. A separate validation cohort of about 110 different subjects was used in addition to the roughly 640-subject first cohort. To predict cytomegalovirus infection status, the study brought together high-throughput TCR immunosequencing, statistical association of individual TCRs with disease status, and machine learning. To study patterns of TCR occurrence, a later analysis re-analyzed previously published TCR beta repertoires from 500 to 850 donors and added high-resolution HLA genotyping. The later analysis used no new phenotypic data to find candidate immune exposures, relying instead on TCR beta sequences and their occurrence across donors. An earlier analysis of around 580 of the donors used high-throughput TCR beta sequencing to judge whether each TCR beta V gene segment behaved as functional or pseudogenic. Donor age, sex, ethnicity and CMV serostatus were compiled alongside the repertoire data. A later genetic analysis used genome-wide SNP genotypes for about three fifths of the roughly 700 donors, treating that subset as a discovery cohort. All discovery cohort repertoires had been generated on a single sequencing platform. Both class I and class II loci were covered by HLA typing, at four-digit resolution. Typing coverage varied by locus: roughly 629-630 donors for A, B, C, DRB1 and DQB1; more than 500 for DQA1; more than 600 for DPA1; 400 to 480 for DPB1. A few DR-DQ haplotypes were treated as single units for association and clustering because of strong linkage in the cohort. On average, around 240,000 unique TCR beta nucleotide sequences were sequenced per donor among some 420 genotyped donors of the cohort, with 15% to 20% of those sequences being non-productive.

Library generation was performed with the immunoSEQ multiplex PCR assay. For the multiplex PCR, a mixture combining 60 forward primers for TCR Vbeta segments and 13 reverse primers for TCR Jbeta segments was used. A multiplex PCR assay on genomic DNA amplified the CDR3 region of rearranged TCR beta genes. The Illumina HiSeq System was used to sequence the amplified TCR beta libraries as 87-base-pair reads. On the authors' methods: A later analysis counted approximately 74 million unique TCR beta chains across the 550 to 750 repertoires, and some 11 million of these chains were shared by at least two donors. Raw reads were error-corrected and collapsed into unique sequences by a nearest-neighbor algorithm in which closely related sequences were merged to remove PCR and sequencing errors. CDR3 sequences were aligned to IMGT reference sequences to assign V, D and J gene segments. Each retained sequence needed at least a six-nucleotide match to both a V gene segment and a J gene segment. A rearrangement counted as productive if the CDR3 had no stop codons and remained in frame with V and J, and every other rearrangement counted as non-productive. Following IMGT convention, CDR3 was defined as the stretch from the second conserved V-encoded cysteine up to the conserved J-encoded phenylalanine. The earlier analysis of fewer than 700 of the donors excluded sequences that lacked an unambiguous match to a single V gene segment. In an earlier analysis of 587 of the donors, a V segment was called functional when productive rearrangements were above 56.7%, and segregating when the standard deviation between donors exceeded 5%. A statistical classification framework was built for diagnosing cytomegalovirus status from the catalog of TCR beta chain sequences. A later analysis assigned V and J genes by comparing TCR nucleotide sequences with IMGT/GENE-DB human TR gene sequences. Using the TCRdist pipeline, a later analysis assigned CDR3 sequences along with most-parsimonious VDJ recombination scenarios. In a later analysis, each TCR beta chain was defined by its CDR3 amino acid sequence together with its V-gene family, and reads without a unique V-gene family were excluded. To address suspected cross-contamination and a sequencing artifact, a later analysis removed over 500 highly shared, low-generation-probability nucleotide sequences. For each public chain, a later analysis derived a clonal expansion index from normalized ranks of inferred template counts within each repertoire. In a later analysis, generation probabilities were computed using a VDJ recombination model fitted to out-of-frame rearrangements, and the results were checked against IGoR. A later analysis scored TCR-TCR, TCR-HLA and TCR-CMV co-occurrence with hypergeometric tests, applying a repertoire-size bias correction to TCR pairs. To estimate false discovery rates, a later analysis permuted the HLA or CMV assignments 20 times. In a later analysis, co-occurring TCRs were grouped using DBSCAN, with TCRdist sequence similarity added in when clustering inside HLA-allele-positive subsets. For co-occurrence clustering, repertoires with fewer than 30,000 or more than 120,000 public chains were excluded, along with five repertoires with anomalous nucleotide sharing. What TCRdb holds here is the immuneACCESS table cut down to in-frame rearrangements. Part of the clones is not present; checked against another copy, under half of the missing clones reflect an unresolved V gene, and the others are unexplained. The V and J calls and clone size are taken from that table; D and trimming were inferred from the DNA. The sample table contains 200,000 to 250,000 clones; only one count was recorded for around four fifths of them. About a tenth of the sample lies in the top ten.

Including the terminal cysteine and phenylalanine, the CDR3 comprises 16 residues. The DNA shown is the 48-base CDR3, in frame from base 1. The V end loses 0 bases and the J end loses 2 bases, and a stretch of 11 bases separates them. The germline V gene yields MNHEY for CDR1 and SVGAGI for CDR2. Summary of the overall study and its limitations: Because HLA typing was missing for some donors at each locus, association tests included only the typed subset. In the study, roughly 160 TCR beta chains were listed as associated with cytomegalovirus. A further reported finding was that TCR beta sequences accurately predicted the HLA-A and HLA-B alleles for most subjects in the first cohort. In a later genetic analysis, a missense DCLRE1C variant was associated with V-gene and J-gene trimming of TCR beta chains, and the association was replicated in an independent cohort. Because counts were too low, roughly 16 rarely observed V segments, including chromosome 9 orphons, were left out of the earlier analysis of 587 of the donors. Some IMGT-functional V segments, including TRBV6-2 and TRBV6-3, could not be distinguished by the 87-base-pair reads and were therefore excluded. In a later analysis, HLA-associated TCR beta chains were found to be more clonally expanded and to have lower generation probabilities than equally common non-associated chains. Linkage disequilibrium might explain the correlated functional status among segregating V segments, but an unknown experimental factor could not be ruled out. The cohort was sequenced for TCR beta chains only, and without alpha or paired-chain data the features that could be detected were limited. Immune exposure information for the cohort was limited to CMV serostatus. A later analysis reported that several top co-occurrence clusters appeared linked to parvovirus B19, influenza, CMV and Epstein-Barr virus. In an earlier analysis of 450 to 750 of the donors, most TCR beta V segments appeared in productive rearrangements about 87% or about 30% of the time, broadly matching IMGT annotations. When HLA alleles, especially DR and DQ, strongly co-occurred, TCR associations were difficult to assign to individual alleles. The classifier was reported to diagnose cytomegalovirus status with high specificity and sensitivity in both the original and validation cohorts. Sequencing depth was assumed to be roughly uniform across donors in the presence/absence analyses, though that assumption may not hold. Most TCR sequences were observed very rarely across donors, whereas some public TCRs were present in many individuals. In a later analysis, the rate of TCR association differed among HLA loci, with DRB1 alleles having the most associated TCRs and HLA-C alleles having the fewest. Most CMV-associated TCR beta chains appeared to be HLA-restricted in a later analysis, and the HLA associations seemed to be driven largely by CMV exposure. In vitro tests confirmed that three of the cytomegalovirus-associated TCR beta chains recognize cytomegalovirus antigens. A cluster of highly shared sequence variants was judged likely to represent a technical artifact of the sequencing pipeline. According to the authors, the approach could potentially be generalized to other disease states and immunological phenotypes. In a later analysis, over 15,000 TCR beta sequences were associated with specific HLA alleles at a false discovery rate of 0.05. Compared with the roughly 670-donor mean, donors in an Asian-associated ancestry cluster had fewer N-insertions in productive TCRs, according to a later genetic analysis.

Sequenced: PBMCs. This receptor chain uses TRBV6-5 and TRBJ1-3; tentative D gene TRBD1, with 5 bases matching. This receptor was taken from a woman aged 50 to 65 in good health and CMV-seropositive. The DNA sequence is TGTGCCAGCAGTTACTCGTTCCGGGGGACTGGAAACACCATATATTTT. Protein translation: CASSYSFRGTGNTIYF.